Below, 23 T cell receptor beta chains from the same sample are listed, as sequenced in a study of blood T cell repertoires in COVID-19. Measured with immunoSEQ multiplex PCR; TCRdb has only the in-frame clones, and not every one. The sample shows 260,000 or so clones, 65% to 85% of them seen only once. Sequencing was performed on peripheral blood. The receptors here all came from a man at least 80 years old with acute or convalescent COVID-19.

The gene calls are TRBV9 and TRBJ2-3, with 9 bases matching TRBD2. J gave up 5 bases and V 2 bases, and 9 bases lay outside the gene matches. Per germline, CDR1 SGDLS and CDR2 YYNGEE. This CDR3 contains 16 residues. DNA of the CDR3: TGTGCCAGCAGCGTCTATGGGACTAGCAGGCAAGATACGCAGTATTTT. Its protein product is CASSVYGTSRQDTQYF. The full variable domain, rest sourced from reference TRBV9 and TRBJ2-3, is DSGVTQTPKHLITATGQRVTLRCSPRSGDLSVYWYQQSLDQGLQFLIQYYNGEERAKGNILERFSAQQFPDLHSELNLSSLELGDSALYFCASSVYGTSRQDTQYFGPGTRLTVL.

This sequence joins TRBV20-1 and TRBJ2-3, with 7 bases that match TRBD2. Losses at the gene ends were 5 bases for V and 6 bases for J; bases not matched to a gene: 5. The germline CDR1 and CDR2 sequences are DFQATT and SNEGSKA (reference sequence). This CDR3 has 12 residues. CDR3 region: CSAGETSDTQYF. DNA for the CDR3: TGCAGTGCTGGTGAGACTAGCGATACGCAGTATTTT.

This clone was observed a handful of times. V usage is TRBV29-1 and J usage is TRBJ1-5, with TRBD1 as a possible D gene (6 bases). The CDR3 runs 14 residues. CDR1 and CDR2 from the germline V gene are SQVTM and ANQGSEA. Trimming took off 5 bases at V and 5 bases at J, with 16 bases between the two ends. The CDR3 spells CSVQEQGGDQPQHF. The CDR3 DNA is TGCAGCGTTCAGGAACAGGGTGGCGATCAGCCCCAGCATTTT. Together with reference TRBV29-1 and TRBJ1-5, the CDR3 gives the full variable domain: SAVISQKPSRDICQRGTSLTIQCQVDSQVTMMFWYRQQPGQSLTLIATANQGSEATYESGFVIDKFPISRPNLTFSTLTVSNMSPEDSSIYLCSVQEQGGDQPQHFGDGTRLSIL.

The genes are TRBV2 and TRBJ1-4, with D possibly TRBD1 on 5 matching bases. Germline values: CDR1 SNHLY, CDR2 FYNNEI. The CDR3 contains 15 residues. V was shortened by 6 bases and J by 0 bases, with 11 bases between the two germline ends. The CDR3 DNA reads as TGTGCCAGCAGGGTCAGGGATACAACTAATGAAAAACTGTTTTTT. Protein: CASRVRDTTNEKLFF.

V usage is TRBV5-1 and J usage is TRBJ2-2, with 9 bases identical to TRBD2. CDR1 SGHRS and CDR2 YFSETQ come from the germline V gene. Trimming took 5 bases from V and 0 from J; bases not matched to a gene: 8. The CDR3 is 17 amino acids. CDR3 sequence (DNA): TGCGCCAGCAGTCCAAGAGCGGGAGGCACGAACACCGGGGAGCTGTTTTTT. Protein product: CASSPRAGGTNTGELFF.

The chain has TRBV9 and TRBJ2-2, with a tentative D call TRBD1 (6 bases). Germline V gene sequence: CDR1 SGDLS, CDR2 YYNGEE. This CDR3 contains 18 residues. Trimming removed 3 bases at V and 4 bases at J, with 22 bases between. This CDR3 reads CASSASVTGALGTGELFF. For the CDR3, the DNA is TGTGCCAGCAGCGCCTCAGTGACAGGCGCCCTCGGCACCGGGGAGCTGTTTTTT.

The V call is TRBV19, the J call TRBJ1-2; the match to TRBD1 covers 8 bases. J was trimmed by 5 bases and V by 5 bases; bases with no gene match: 4. Germline-derived CDR1 and CDR2 are LNHDA and SQIVND (reference sequence). This CDR3 is built from 13 residues. The CDR3 is CASSDRGWYGYTF. DNA for the CDR3: TGTGCCAGTAGTGACAGGGGATGGTATGGCTACACCTTC.

The chain uses TRBV6-2 or TRBV6-3 and TRBJ1-2; D not resolved. The V end lost 6 bases, the J end lost 7 bases, and 15 bases lay between the germline ends. Germline V gene lookup returns CDR1 MNHEY and CDR2 SVGEGT. The CDR3 is 13 amino acids. CDR3 DNA: TGTGCCAGCAGCCCCTTCGAGGGTGGTGGCTACACCTTC. Its translation is CASSPFEGGGYTF.

This chain connects TRBV7-2 to TRBJ2-1, with TRBD2 identical over 7 bases. V lost 0 bases and J lost 2; bases outside the gene matches: 1. The CDR3 runs to 15 residues. In germline, CDR1 is SGHTA, CDR2 FQGNSA. CDR3 residues: CASSLAGGTYNEQFF. DNA of the CDR3: TGTGCCAGCAGCTTAGCCGGGGGGACCTACAATGAGCAGTTCTTC.

The chain couples TRBV5-4 to TRBJ1-6; 9 nucleotides match TRBD1. With 1 base clipped from V and 8 bases from J, the junction kept 1 base outside the gene matches. Germline lookup yields CDR1 SGHNT and CDR2 YYREEE (reference sequence). This CDR3 contains 14 residues. CDR3 region: CASSLRDRDSPLHF. The CDR3 DNA is TGTGCCAGCAGCTTGAGGGACAGGGATTCACCCCTCCACTTT.

Only one count was recorded for this clone. The rearrangement joins TRBV5-4 to TRBJ2-7; D not certain. V lost 3 bases and J 5 bases, leaving 9 bases between the germline ends. The CDR3 is made up of 12 amino acids. Looked up from germline, CDR1 is SGHNT and CDR2 is YYREEE (reference sequence). The CDR3 nucleotides read TGTGCCAGCAGCTCGACACAAGACGAGCAGTACTTC. This gives the protein CASSSTQDEQYF.

The chain combines TRBV5-1 with TRBJ2-2; TRBD2 might be the D (5 bases). Trimming left V 1 base short and J 0 bases short, with 7 bases between. The germline gives CDR1 SGHRS, CDR2 YFSETQ. This CDR3 spans 15 amino acids. The CDR3 sequence is CASSLPGANTGELFF. The CDR3 nucleotides are TGCGCCAGCAGCTTGCCCGGGGCGAACACCGGGGAGCTGTTTTTT.

J is TRBJ2-5 and V is TRBV12-5, with D possibly being TRBD2 (5 bases). Trimming left V 7 bases short and J 5 bases short, with 20 bases between. The V gene's germline CDR1 is LGHNT and CDR2 FRNRAP. The CDR3 contains 15 residues. The CDR3 nucleotides read TGTGCTAGTGTTCCTGGAATGGCCCCGGGGGAGACCCAGTACTTC. Amino acids: CASVPGMAPGETQYF.

The chain employs TRBV28 and TRBJ1-1; 7 nucleotides align to TRBD1. Germline-derived CDR1 and CDR2 are MDHEN and SYDVKM. This CDR3 is built from 14 residues. V trimming: 7 bases; J trimming: 1 base; junction bases outside the gene matches: 6. The CDR3 bases are TGTGCCAGCACCTCGGGACAGCCGAACACTGAAGCTTTCTTT. Translating it yields CASTSGQPNTEAFF.

The rearrangement links TRBV3-1 (or the pseudogene TRBV3-2) to TRBJ2-7; 10 nucleotides line up with TRBD1. CDR3 size: 16 residues. J lost 1 base, V lost 2 bases, and 5 bases had no gene match. The germline gives CDR1 LGHDT, CDR2 YNNKEL (reference sequence). The CDR3 spells CASSQIPGQGSYEQYF. The CDR3 DNA follows: TGTGCCAGCAGCCAAATTCCGGGACAGGGGTCCTACGAGCAGTACTTC.

The chain combines TRBV11-1 with TRBJ1-2; D remains ambiguous. Between the trimmed V and J ends, which lost 0 bases and 8 bases, there was a span of 7 bases. Germline V CDR1 and CDR2: SGHAT, FQDESV (reference sequence). The CDR3 sequence is 12 residues long. CDR3: CASSLAGSGYTF. Here the CDR3 DNA reads TGTGCCAGCAGCTTAGCCGGGAGCGGCTACACCTTC.

The chain joins TRBV7-6 to TRBJ2-3, with D unclear. CDR1 and CDR2 from the germline V gene are SGHVS and FNYEAQ. Trimming pared 1 base from V and 2 bases from J, leaving 7 bases between. The CDR3 length is 14 residues. CDR3: CASSLGLNTDTQYF. The CDR3 bases are TGTGCCAGCAGCTTAGGACTCAACACAGATACGCAGTATTTT.

This chain links TRBV3-1 (or the pseudogene TRBV3-2) with TRBJ2-7; 8 positions agree with TRBD1. The V gene's germline CDR1 is LGHDT and CDR2 YNNKEL (reference sequence). J was trimmed by 0 bases and V by 6 bases; bases with no gene match: 10. This CDR3 region has 16 residues. CDR3 in amino acids: CASRRNPGTGSYEQYF. The CDR3 DNA reads TGTGCCAGCAGACGGAATCCCGGGACAGGCTCCTACGAGCAGTACTTC.

The CDR3 loop reads CASRATGTGDQETQYF. DNA of the CDR3: TGTGCCAGCAGGGCTACCGGGACAGGGGACCAAGAGACCCAGTACTTC. The rearrangement links TRBV28 to TRBJ2-5; the match to TRBD1 covers 10 bases. Trimming cost V 6 bases and J 0 bases; bases outside gene matches: 7. The CDR3 runs 16 residues. CDR1 is MDHEN, CDR2 SYDVKM, per germline.

The chain is built from TRBV5-1 and TRBJ2-3; TRBD2 aligns across 8 bases. The germline gives CDR1 SGHRS, CDR2 YFSETQ. This CDR3 has 15 amino acids. J was trimmed by 0 bases and V by 4 bases; bases with no gene match: 4. The CDR3 coding sequence is TGCGCCAGCAGCACTAGCGGAGCTAGCACAGATACGCAGTATTTT. This encodes CASSTSGASTDTQYF.

V and J are TRBV28 and TRBJ1-4; D gene ambiguous. The CDR3 contains 12 residues. The germline V gene has CDR1 MDHEN and CDR2 SYDVKM. Trimming shortened V by 8 bases and J by 5 bases, and 9 bases separated the two germline ends. The chain's CDR3 is CASGDQNEKLFF. In DNA form, the CDR3 reads TGTGCCAGCGGAGACCAAAATGAAAAACTGTTTTTT.

The gene calls are TRBV6-2 or TRBV6-3 and TRBJ2-1; TRBD2 is a possible D gene (6 bases). This CDR3 contains 17 residues. Per the germline V gene, CDR1 is MNHEY and CDR2 is SVGEGT. Trimming left V 0 bases short and J 0 bases short, with 12 bases between. The CDR3 nucleotides read TGTGCCAGCAGTTACTCTGCCGGGAGAATCTCCTACAATGAGCAGTTCTTC. This gives the protein CASSYSAGRISYNEQFF.

This clone was observed a few times. The sample has other DNA sequences that encode this CDR3 too. The chain recombines TRBV5-1 with TRBJ1-2, with 9 nucleotides matching TRBD1. CDR3 length equals 13 residues. Germline CDR1 SGHRS, CDR2 YFSETQ. Trimming took 4 bases from V and 4 from J; bases not matched to a gene: 2. The CDR3 here is CASSPGQGYGYTF. The CDR3 DNA reads as TGCGCCAGCAGCCCGGGACAGGGCTATGGCTACACCTTC.